Listed below are T cell receptor beta chains from one sample, sequenced in a study of blood T cells in healthy people across ages. One entry per CDR3 protein results from TCRdb running MiXCR on the 5' RACE reads. The sample lists 2 million or so distinct CDR3 sequences; roughly 50% were seen once. Source material: blood. Receptors were obtained from a woman aged 40-49 years in good health. Both conserved end residues are part of each CDR3. The order of the fields is V gene, J gene, D gene, clone size, CDR3 DNA, CDR3 protein. D genes are given only for firm matches. Size tells how often a clone was seen (once, few, many) or the class of an expanded clone, and some rows leave it out.

>TRBV14|TRBJ2-7|-|few
TGTGCCAGCAGCCCAGACGAAACGCCACCGGGGTCGTTGACCTACGAGCAGTACTTC
CASSPDETPPGSLTYEQYF
>TRBV12-3/TRBV12-4|TRBJ1-2|TRBD1|-
TGTGCCAGCAGAGGACAGGCGCGCTATGGCTACACCTTC
CASRGQARYGYTF
>TRBV6-2/TRBV6-3|TRBJ2-1|TRBD2|few
TGTGCCAGCAGCCTCCCGGGACTAGCGGGGGGCTACAATGAGCAGTTCTTC
CASSLPGLAGGYNEQFF
>TRBV24-1|TRBJ2-7|-|few
TGTGCCACCAGTGATTTGTCGGCAGACTCCTACGAGCAGTACTTC
CATSDLSADSYEQYF
>TRBV7-3|TRBJ2-1|-|few
TGTGCCAGCAGCTTCTCGTTTGAAAGGAATGAGCAGTTCTTC
CASSFSFERNEQFF
>TRBV20-1|TRBJ2-5|-|-
TGCAGTGCTAGGGGGTCCACCATAGAGACCCAGTACTTC
CSARGSTIETQYF
>TRBV4-2|TRBJ1-5|-|-
TGTGCCAGCAGCCAAGAACCAGGCCCTCCTAGTCAGCCCCAGCATTTT
CASSQEPGPPSQPQHF
>TRBV6-2/TRBV6-3|TRBJ2-7|TRBD1|-
TGTGCCAGCAGTTCGGACAGGGGATATCGCGACGAGCAGTACTTC
CASSSDRGYRDEQYF
>TRBV20-1|TRBJ1-4|-|-
TGCAGTGCTAAACCAGGGTTGATAGAAAAACTGTTTTTT
CSAKPGLIEKLFF
>TRBV2|TRBJ2-1|TRBD2|-
TGTGCCAGCAGGACAGCCGGGGGGGTAGGATACAATGAGCAGTTCTTC
CASRTAGGVGYNEQFF
>TRBV11-3|TRBJ2-5|TRBD2|-
TGTGCCAGCAGCCCCCAGGGCGGACTAGCGGGGGGTCAAGGGACCCAGTACTTC
CASSPQGGLAGGQGTQYF
>TRBV6-6|TRBJ1-1|-|few
TGTGCCAGCAGAAAAGCGGGGGCCATGAACACTGAAGCTTTCTTT
CASRKAGAMNTEAFF
>TRBV4-1|TRBJ1-5|-|-
TGTGCCAGCAGCCAGGGGACGATGCATAGCAATCAGCCCCAGCATTTT
CASSQGTMHSNQPQHF
>TRBV7-2|TRBJ1-2|-|-
TGTGCCAGCAGCTTAGCGGGCAGCCCTTTTGGCTACACCTTC
CASSLAGSPFGYTF
>TRBV6-1|TRBJ2-3|-|few
TGTGCCAAAAAACAGAACACAGATACGCAGTATTTT
CAKKQNTDTQYF
>TRBV4-1|TRBJ1-1|-|-
TGCGCCAGCAGCCAAGAGTCCCTCGGAACTGAAGCTTTCTTT
CASSQESLGTEAFF
>TRBV24-1|TRBJ1-2|-|-
TGTGCCACCAGTGATTTTACTGTAAACTATGGCTACACCTTC
CATSDFTVNYGYTF
>TRBV6-2/TRBV6-3|TRBJ2-5|-|-
TGTGCCAGCAGTTCCCAGGGAGAAGGAGAGACCCAGTACTTC
CASSSQGEGETQYF
>TRBV6-2/TRBV6-3|TRBJ1-5|TRBD1|-
TGTGCCAGCAGTCAGGGGACCTTAACAGGGGGCAATCAGCCCCAGCATTTT
CASSQGTLTGGNQPQHF
>TRBV20-1|TRBJ1-1|-|-
TGCAGTGCTAGAAACGTTCGGGGGACTGAAGCTTTCTTT
CSARNVRGTEAFF
>TRBV29-1|TRBJ2-2|-|-
TGCAGCGCGGGGACACACGGCGGGGAGCTGTTTTTT
CSAGTHGGELFF
>TRBV6-5|TRBJ2-3|-|-
TGTGCCAGCAGGGCGGGGGCGAACACAGATACGCAGTATTTT
CASRAGANTDTQYF
>TRBV6-5|TRBJ2-7|-|-
TGTGCCAGCAGTTACTCCTTCGAGTCCTACGAGCAGTACTTC
CASSYSFESYEQYF
>TRBV2|TRBJ2-5|TRBD2|-
TGTGCCAGCACGCTGGGGACTAGCCTACAAGAGACCCAGTACTTC
CASTLGTSLQETQYF
>TRBV4-3|TRBJ2-7|TRBD2|few
TGCGCCAGCAGCCAAGAACCAGCGGGGGGGACCTACGAGCAGTACTTC
CASSQEPAGGTYEQYF
>TRBV20-1|TRBJ2-7|-|-
TGCAGTGCTAGAGACGTTACAGTTTCTCCCTACGAGCAGTACTTC
CSARDVTVSPYEQYF
>TRBV15|TRBJ2-3|-|-
TGTGCCACCAGCAGGGTCTCCACAGATACGCAGTATTTT
CATSRVSTDTQYF
>TRBV20-1|TRBJ2-1|TRBD1|-
TGCAGTGCATCGGGACAGGGGGGAGTTCAAGGTGAGCAGTTCTTC
CSASGQGGVQGEQFF
>TRBV3-1|TRBJ2-5|-|-
TGTGCCAGCAGCCAAGCCCCGAACCTGAGGGAGACCCAGTACTTC
CASSQAPNLRETQYF
>TRBV20-1|TRBJ2-5|-|-
TGCAGTGCTAGAGATGTGGTGGAGTACTTGTACCAAGAGACCCAGTACTTC
CSARDVVEYLYQETQYF
>TRBV27|TRBJ2-7|-|few
TGTGCCAGCAGTTTAGACAGGTGCTCCTACGAGCAGTACTTC
CASSLDRCSYEQYF
>TRBV5-1|TRBJ1-5|-|-
TGCGCCAGCGGGGGCTGGGGCAATCAGCCCCAGCATTTT
CASGGWGNQPQHF
>TRBV5-1|TRBJ2-1|TRBD2|-
TGCGCCAGCAGCTCCTCTCTAGCGGGGTTGTTCAATGAGCAGTTCTTC
CASSSSLAGLFNEQFF
>TRBV12-3/TRBV12-4|TRBJ2-1|TRBD1|-
TGTGCCAGCAGTTTAAGTAGGACAGGGTCGTTTGATGAGCAGTTCTTC
CASSLSRTGSFDEQFF
>TRBV12-3/TRBV12-4|TRBJ2-3|TRBD2|-
TGTGCCAGCAGTTCTTCACTAGCGGGGGGCCAAGCAGATACGCAGTATTTT
CASSSSLAGGQADTQYF
>TRBV7-2|TRBJ2-1|-|-
TGTGCCAGCAGCTTAGTGCGGGACGCCCTAGGCAATGAGCAGTTCTTC
CASSLVRDALGNEQFF
>TRBV7-6|TRBJ2-1|TRBD1|many
TGTGCCAGCAGCTTAGGTATAGGGGGCCTCGGGTACAATGAGCAGTTCTTC
CASSLGIGGLGYNEQFF
>TRBV12-3/TRBV12-4|TRBJ2-7|TRBD2|-
TGTGCCAGCAGTTATTCTAGCGGGGCCTACGAGCAGTACTTC
CASSYSSGAYEQYF
>TRBV7-9|TRBJ2-1|TRBD2|few
TGTGCCAGCACCCATGGGGAGGGTCGAGAGCAGTTCTTC
CASTHGEGREQFF
>TRBV28|TRBJ1-6|TRBD1|-
TGTGCCAGCAGTTCTCTCACCGGGACAGCGGGATATTCACCCCTCCACTTT
CASSSLTGTAGYSPLHF
>TRBV4-2|TRBJ1-2|TRBD1|few
TGTGCCAGCAGCCAAGGGACAGGGGGCGACTATGGCTACACCTTC
CASSQGTGGDYGYTF
>TRBV20-1|TRBJ2-3|-|few
TGCAGTGCTAGGGGTTTCGGGGGGCCAGATACGCAGTATTTT
CSARGFGGPDTQYF